These 5 T cell receptor beta chains came from one sample sequenced in a study of tumor and adjacent non-tumor tissue in lung cancer. Three rounds of nested PCR, following a modified ARM-PCR protocol, produced the TCRbeta library. TCRdb independently ran MiXCR on the multiplex PCR reads; one entry per CDR3 protein. This table holds around 39,000 distinct CDR3 sequences, 60% found once. No cell sorting was done before RNA was extracted from the tissue. More than 3 cm separated this lung sample from the edge of the tumor. Material for sequencing was distant non-tumor lung tissue. The source is a man between 50 and 59 years old with non-small cell lung cancer.

This clonotype appeared a few times. One end of the junction fails to match germline, which may point to a read error. The chain couples TRBV29-1 to TRBJ2-2, with D perhaps assigned TRBD1 or TRBD2 (6 bases each). This CDR3 spans 15 amino acids. Germline V gene data show CDR1 as SQVTM and CDR2 as ANQGSEA. The CDR3 DNA reads TGCAGCGTTGATTATGGTGGAGGGGACACCTGGGAGCTGTTTTTT. Translated, it gives CSVDYGGGDTWELFF.

Of note for this clonotype: The junction shows a germline mismatch at one end, possibly a read error. The chain carries TRBV28 and TRBJ2-5; D call uncertain. This CDR3 comprises 13 residues. The V gene's germline CDR1 is MDHEN and CDR2 SYDVKM. This chain's CDR3 is CASTFVSHRTQYF. The CDR3 DNA reads TGTGCCAGCACTTTCGTATCTCATCGGACCCAGTACTTT.

This clonotype was observed a handful of times. A much larger clone sits a single nucleotide away, making a read error possible. A read error is likely, as this CDR3 ends without the conserved phenylalanine or tryptophan. The rearrangement joins TRBV29-1 to TRBJ1-1; 7 bases match TRBD1. This CDR3 spans 15 amino acids. Germline V gives CDR1 SQVTM, CDR2 ANQGSEA. After removal of 0 bases from V and 4 bases from J, the junction contained 8 bases not matched to a gene. The chain's CDR3 is CSVEDRDRAGTEAFS. In nucleotides, the CDR3 is TGCAGCGTTGAAGATCGAGACAGGGCGGGCACTGAAGCTTTCTCT.

CDR3: CASSLGNGELFF. The CDR3 DNA sequence: TGTGCCAGCAGTTTGGGGAACGGGGAGCTGTTTTTT. This chain uses TRBV28 with TRBJ2-2, with D uncertain. Per germline, CDR1 MDHEN and CDR2 SYDVKM. This CDR3 region has 12 residues. The V end was cut by 3 bases, the J end by 7 bases, with 6 bases between.

This clonotype was detected ten times or more. CDR3 nucleotide sequence: TGTGCCACCAGTGACTCTCCCTCCGGGACAGGCGCCTACGAGCAGTACTTC. Amino acid sequence: CATSDSPSGTGAYEQYF. V usage is TRBV24-1 and J usage is TRBJ2-7; 8 nucleotides agree with TRBD1. Germline CDR1 and CDR2: KGHDR and SFDVKD. The junction had 12 bases not matched to a gene; V was cut back by 4 bases and J by 2 bases. The CDR3 is 17 amino acids.